This T cell receptor (beta chain) emerged from a study of early T cells in non-severe SARS-CoV-2 infection. Study as a whole: Chains were unpaired, as sequencing was done on bulk RNA from unsorted whole blood. Study-level results: Private and CD4 specificities were missed by VDJdb matching, skewed to anti-spike CD8.

This clonotype was recorded at least ten times. Antigen specificity is unknown. Attachment of unique molecular identifiers was made to individual cDNA molecules. TCRdb re-derived calls from the 5' RACE reads in MiXCR, one entry per CDR3 protein. This sample has about 37,000 distinct CDR3 sequences; 5.8% occur once, and the top ten carry around 25%. Material for sequencing was whole blood. This clonotype was sampled from an adult who was a healthcare worker with PCR-confirmed SARS-CoV-2 infection or an uninfected control (not recorded which).

The DNA of the CDR3 is TGTGCCAGCAGTTACGCCCAGAATTATGAGCAGTACTTC. Amino acids: CASSYAQNYEQYF. The chain employs TRBV6-6 and TRBJ2-7; D gene uncertain. Germline CDR1 and CDR2: MNHNY and SVGAGI (reference sequence). V lost 2 bases, J lost 7 bases, and 12 bases lay in between. The CDR3 is made up of 13 amino acids.